Included here is one T cell receptor beta chain sequence, with context. Its cognate antigen is unknown. This CDR3 comprises 14 residues. With 3 bases removed from V and 4 bases from J, the gap between germline ends came to 12 bases. Germline V CDR1 and CDR2: LNHDA, SQIVND (reference sequence). Primers: 60 Vbeta forward and 13 Jbeta reverse. Assay: immunoSEQ multiplex PCR; the TCRdb copy retains only in-frame clones and omits some. Of approximately 220,000 clones detected, approximately 80% appear once; the ten largest clones hold just over 1.4%. This sample is drawn from a study of cytomegalovirus exposure and HLA in healthy donors. At the level of the study: Assignment to the Caucasian-associated ancestry cluster applied to 75% to 85% of the 300 to 500 genotyped donors.

General observations from the study: Reports indicated that the classifier achieved high specificity and sensitivity in diagnosing cytomegalovirus status. A cluster of highly shared sequence variants was likely a sequencing artifact. Analysis was carried out at a later point, and it linked a missense DCLRE1C variant to TCR beta V- and J-gene trimming.

The clonotype originates from a girl between 10 and 17 years old in good health and CMV-seronegative. The chain has TRBV19 and TRBJ1-2; perhaps TRBD1 as D (5 bases). Sequenced material: PBMCs. The CDR3 region is CASSMVTDPYGYTF. The CDR3 DNA is TGTGCCAGTAGTATGGTGACAGACCCCTATGGCTACACCTTC. Complete variable domain (other parts from reference TRBV19 and TRBJ1-2): DGGITQSPKYLFRKEGQNVTLSCEQNLNHDAMYWYRQDPGQGLRLIYYSQIVNDFQKGDIAEGYSVSREKKESFPLTVTSAQKNPTAFYLCASSMVTDPYGYTFGSGTRLTVV.